The 10 T cell receptor beta chains presented below share a single source sample, sequenced in a study of human T cells and chemical hapten exposure. The study extracted total RNA from unfractionated whole blood. Individual cDNA molecules (in the library) carried attached unique molecular identifiers. Using its own MiXCR run on the reads, TCRdb lists one record per CDR3 protein. The repertoire holds roughly 120,000 distinct CDR3 sequences, with about 8.9% as singletons. Material: whole blood. The source is a human donor in good health. Some clones in this sample may be carry-over from other donors' samples.

At least ten counts were recorded for this clonotype. V and J are TRBV27 and TRBJ1-5, with D perhaps TRBD1 (5 bases). Deletions cut 1 base from V and 3 bases from J, with 10 bases between. CDR1 MNHEY and CDR2 SMNVEV come from the germline V gene (reference sequence). The CDR3 is made up of 15 amino acids. This CDR3 is CASSLLWGNNQPQHF. The CDR3 DNA follows: TGTGCCAGCAGTTTATTGTGGGGGAACAATCAGCCCCAGCATTTT.

This clonotype has a handful of counts. The rearrangement uses TRBV6-2 or TRBV6-3 and TRBJ2-4; either TRBD1 or TRBD2 may fit D (6 bases each). The germline V gene encodes CDR1 MNHEY and CDR2 SVGEGT. The V gene lost 8 bases and the J gene lost 3 bases, with 8 bases spanning the gap. The CDR3 covers 12 residues. The CDR3 sequence is CASGGHKNIQYF. CDR3 sequence (DNA): TGTGCCAGCGGGGGGCACAAAAACATTCAGTACTTC.

This clonotype was observed at least ten times. The genes are TRBV6-5 and TRBJ1-5, with D possibly matching TRBD1 (5 bases). Germline V gives CDR1 MNHEY, CDR2 SVGAGI. The V end was cut by 2 bases, the J end by 4 bases, with 12 bases between. The CDR3 has 15 residues. The CDR3 bases are TGTGCCAGCAGTTACGGGACGGGGGGGAATCAGCCCCAGCATTTT. It translates to CASSYGTGGNQPQHF.

This chain connects TRBV20-1 to TRBJ2-3; D unclear. The germline V gene encodes CDR1 DFQATT and CDR2 SNEGSKA (reference sequence). The V end lost 5 bases, the J end lost 6 bases, and 9 bases lay between the germline ends. The CDR3 covers 11 residues. The chain's CDR3 is CSARPSDTQYF. The CDR3 DNA follows: TGCAGTGCTCGCCCCTCGGATACGCAGTATTTT.

The chain joins TRBV4-1 to TRBJ2-1; D perhaps matches TRBD1 (6 bases). Trimming stripped 0 bases from V and 9 bases from J, with 12 bases between. The CDR3 has 14 amino acids. CDR1 is MGHRA, CDR2 YSYEKL, per germline. The CDR3 here is CASSQDKQTGEQFF. CDR3 nucleotide sequence: TGCGCCAGCAGCCAAGATAAGCAGACAGGTGAGCAGTTCTTC.

This clonotype has more than one count but fewer than ten. The chain joins TRBV9 to TRBJ2-2; tentatively, D is TRBD1 (5 bases). V shed 0 bases and J shed 0 bases, with 6 bases lying between them. This CDR3 comprises 15 residues. Germline V gene data show CDR1 as SGDLS and CDR2 as YYNGEE. DNA for the CDR3: TGTGCCAGCAGCGTAGGACAGACGAACACCGGGGAGCTGTTTTTT. Translating it yields CASSVGQTNTGELFF.

This clonotype has a handful of counts. V and J are TRBV29-1 and TRBJ1-5, with D uncertain. The CDR3 contains 13 residues. Looked up from germline, CDR1 is SQVTM and CDR2 is ANQGSEA. V lost 6 bases and J 2 bases, leaving 11 bases between the germline ends. CDR3 nucleotide sequence: TGCAGCGTCCGCCCGTCAGGCAATCAGCCCCAGCATTTT. As protein: CSVRPSGNQPQHF.

About this clonotype itself: A clone one base away is much larger, so this may be a read error. The chain employs TRBV3-1 and TRBJ2-1; 8 bases map to TRBD1. The CDR3 is 15 amino acids. Germline CDR1 and CDR2: LGHDT and YNNKEL (reference sequence). Written as DNA, the CDR3 is TGTGCCAACAGCCAGACAGGGGTTCGGGCTAATGAGCAGTTCTTC. Residues: CANSQTGVRANEQFF.

This chain links TRBV12-3 or TRBV12-4 with TRBJ2-5; TRBD1 is a possible D gene (6 bases). The ends were cut back, 7 bases at V and 4 bases at J, with 19 bases in the middle. CDR3 length: 15 amino acids. The CDR3 sequence: CASTLGAGLGETQYF. The CDR3 DNA follows: TGTGCCAGCACCCTGGGGGCTGGTTTAGGAGAGACCCAGTACTTC.

There are many counts of this clonotype. V gene TRBV11-2 combines with J gene TRBJ1-5; D unclear. The CDR3 has 15 residues. Per the germline V gene, CDR1 is SGHAT and CDR2 is FQNNGV. Deletions cut 2 bases from V and 0 bases from J, with 8 bases between. CDR3 in amino acids: CASSLRGYSNQPQHF. In DNA form, the CDR3 reads TGTGCCAGCAGCTTAAGAGGATATAGCAATCAGCCCCAGCATTTT.